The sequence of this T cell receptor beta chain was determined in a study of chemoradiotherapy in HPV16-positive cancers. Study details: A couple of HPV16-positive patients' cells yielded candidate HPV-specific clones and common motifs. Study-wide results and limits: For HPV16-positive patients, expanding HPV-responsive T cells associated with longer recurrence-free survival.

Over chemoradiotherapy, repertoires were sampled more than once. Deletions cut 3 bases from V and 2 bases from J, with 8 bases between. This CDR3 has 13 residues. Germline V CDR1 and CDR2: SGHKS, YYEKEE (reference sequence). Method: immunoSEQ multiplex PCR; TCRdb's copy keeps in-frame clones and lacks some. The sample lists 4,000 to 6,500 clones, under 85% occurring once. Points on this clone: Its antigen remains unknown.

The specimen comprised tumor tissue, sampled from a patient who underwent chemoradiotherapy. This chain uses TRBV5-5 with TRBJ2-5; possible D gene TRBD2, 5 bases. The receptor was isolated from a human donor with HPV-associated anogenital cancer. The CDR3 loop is CASSSRRQETQYF. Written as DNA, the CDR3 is TGTGCCAGCAGCTCTAGGAGGCAAGAGACCCAGTACTTC.